Listed below are T cell receptor beta chains from one sample, sequenced in a study of blood T cell repertoires in COVID-19. The protocol was immunoSEQ multiplex PCR, while the TCRdb copy is restricted to in-frame clones and leaves out a portion. This sample has 300,000 to 400,000 clones, with roughly 87% found just once. Sample: peripheral blood. These receptors were obtained from a man in his fifties with active or convalescent COVID-19. Each CDR3 is given without its conserved first and last residue. Fields, in order: J gene, V gene, D gene, clone size, CDR3 protein. A D gene is named only where the DNA matches it firmly. Expanded clones are given a class, and other clones once, few, many or no size at all.

J gene: TRBJ1-1; V gene: TRBV4-2; D gene: .; clone size: once; CDR3 protein: ASSQAVVEGNTEAF
J gene: TRBJ1-5; V gene: TRBV25-1; D gene: .; clone size: .; CDR3 protein: ASSSSGDHNQPQH
J gene: TRBJ1-5; V gene: TRBV19; D gene: TRBD1; clone size: .; CDR3 protein: ASTGTGEDQPQH
J gene: TRBJ2-1; V gene: TRBV19; D gene: TRBD2; clone size: .; CDR3 protein: ASSIAGRLAGTNNEQF
J gene: TRBJ2-2; V gene: TRBV6-6; D gene: TRBD2; clone size: .; CDR3 protein: ASSSGLATGELF
J gene: TRBJ1-1; V gene: TRBV28; D gene: .; clone size: once; CDR3 protein: ASSLWQGMNTEAF
J gene: TRBJ2-7; V gene: TRBV3-1/TRBV3-2; D gene: TRBD1; clone size: .; CDR3 protein: ASSQGDSYEQY
J gene: TRBJ1-5; V gene: TRBV11-2; D gene: .; clone size: .; CDR3 protein: ASSFIPGRQPQH
J gene: TRBJ2-3; V gene: TRBV4-2; D gene: TRBD2; clone size: .; CDR3 protein: ASSQVASGRATDTQY
J gene: TRBJ2-3; V gene: TRBV2; D gene: .; clone size: once; CDR3 protein: ASREDYTDTQY
J gene: TRBJ1-1; V gene: TRBV4-2; D gene: .; clone size: .; CDR3 protein: ASSRGVSPNTEAF
J gene: TRBJ1-1; V gene: TRBV21-1; D gene: .; clone size: .; CDR3 protein: ASSKAKDRGPNTEAF
J gene: TRBJ2-7; V gene: TRBV28; D gene: TRBD1; clone size: .; CDR3 protein: ASRPAGTESYEQY
J gene: TRBJ1-1; V gene: TRBV19; D gene: TRBD1; clone size: .; CDR3 protein: ASSRTGAFNTEAF
J gene: TRBJ1-5; V gene: TRBV7-2; D gene: .; clone size: .; CDR3 protein: ASSSQGNQPQH